This T cell receptor beta chain was profiled in a study of T cell responses to AZD1222 COVID-19 vaccine. The study, taken as a whole, reports: Rises in breadth and depth of Spike-specific TCRs came after two AZD1222 doses.

Note on this clone: Its target is unknown.

V dropped 6 bases and J dropped 4 bases, with 10 bases sitting between them. Germline V gene sequence: CDR1 MNHEY, CDR2 SVGAGI. The CDR3 is 13 amino acids. The table came from immunoSEQ multiplex PCR; TCRdb's copy has only in-frame clones and leaves some out. This sample has roughly 93,000 clones, with 80% to 90% found just once. Material: peripheral blood, obtained on day 0 of AZD1222 vaccination. This clonotype was obtained from an adult in good health. The V call is TRBV6-5, the J call TRBJ2-1; a possible D gene is TRBD1 (5 bases). The CDR3 DNA is TGTGCCAGCAGGCCGTCAGGGTACAATGAGCAGTTCTTC. It translates to CASRPSGYNEQFF.